This TCR beta chain emerged from a study of post-analysis software for immune sequencing data. Background on the study: Some patients lacked subtype; others had relapsing-remitting, secondary progressive or progressive-relapsing disease. Findings and limits, study-wide: Versus controls, multiple sclerosis patients showed significantly lower diversity (normalized Chao1). When the samples were clustered directly with F measure, those that had been prepared in the same batch showed strong co-clustering. Four to six TRBV segments were more frequent in patients than controls; TRBV5-6, TRBV5-1 and TRBV20-1 belonged to this group.

V lost 6 bases and J 12 bases, leaving 15 bases between the germline ends. CDR3 size: 12 residues. Researchers reported that TCR beta cDNA libraries carried unique molecular identifiers. The yield from around 1 to 10 million T cells was roughly 0.5 million cDNA molecules in total. In TCRdb, the PCR reads were re-called with MiXCR into one record per CDR3 protein. The repertoire consists of 250,000 to 300,000 distinct CDR3 sequences, with around 34% occurring once and the leading ten covering around 5.2%. Comments on this clonotype: Its antigen is not known.

This rearrangement joins TRBV12-3 or TRBV12-4 to TRBJ2-1; perhaps D is TRBD1 or TRBD2 (5 bases each). This receptor was obtained from a girl under 18 with multiple sclerosis. Sequenced material: blood. DNA for the CDR3: TGTGCCAGCAGGGGGACCACCAAACTGCAGTTCTTC. This gives the protein CASRGTTKLQFF.